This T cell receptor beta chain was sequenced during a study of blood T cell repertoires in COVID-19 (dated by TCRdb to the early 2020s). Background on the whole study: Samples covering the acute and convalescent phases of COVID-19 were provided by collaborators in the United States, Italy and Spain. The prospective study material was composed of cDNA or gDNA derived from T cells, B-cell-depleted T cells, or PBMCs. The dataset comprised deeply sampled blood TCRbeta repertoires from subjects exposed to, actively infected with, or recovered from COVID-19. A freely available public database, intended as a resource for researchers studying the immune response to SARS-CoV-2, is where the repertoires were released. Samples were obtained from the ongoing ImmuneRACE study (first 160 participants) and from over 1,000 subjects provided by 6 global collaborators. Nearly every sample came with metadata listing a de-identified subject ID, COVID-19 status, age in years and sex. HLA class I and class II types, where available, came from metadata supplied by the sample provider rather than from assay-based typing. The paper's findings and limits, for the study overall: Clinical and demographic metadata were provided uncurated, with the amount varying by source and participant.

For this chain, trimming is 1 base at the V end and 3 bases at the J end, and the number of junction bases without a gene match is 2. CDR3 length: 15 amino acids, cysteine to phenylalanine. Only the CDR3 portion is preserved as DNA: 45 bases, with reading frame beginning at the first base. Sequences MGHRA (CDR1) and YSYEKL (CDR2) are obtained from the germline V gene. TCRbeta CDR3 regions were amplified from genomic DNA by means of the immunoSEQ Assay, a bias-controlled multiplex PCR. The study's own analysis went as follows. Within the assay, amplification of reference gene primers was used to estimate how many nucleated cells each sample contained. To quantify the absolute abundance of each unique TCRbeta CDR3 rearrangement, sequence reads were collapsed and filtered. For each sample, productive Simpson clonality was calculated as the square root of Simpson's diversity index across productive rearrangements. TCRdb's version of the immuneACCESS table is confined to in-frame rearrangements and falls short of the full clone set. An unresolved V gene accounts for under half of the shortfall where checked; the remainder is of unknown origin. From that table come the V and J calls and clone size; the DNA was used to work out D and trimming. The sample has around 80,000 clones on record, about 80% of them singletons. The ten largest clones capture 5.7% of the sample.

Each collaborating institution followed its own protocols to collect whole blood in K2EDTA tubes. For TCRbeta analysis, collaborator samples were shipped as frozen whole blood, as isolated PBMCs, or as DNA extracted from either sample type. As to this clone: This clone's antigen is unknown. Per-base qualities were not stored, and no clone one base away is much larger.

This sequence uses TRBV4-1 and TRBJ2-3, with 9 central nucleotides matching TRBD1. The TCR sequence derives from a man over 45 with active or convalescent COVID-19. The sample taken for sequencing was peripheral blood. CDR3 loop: CASSQVGQGTDTQYF. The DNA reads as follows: TGCGCCAGCAGCCAAGTGGGACAGGGTACAGATACGCAGTATTTT.